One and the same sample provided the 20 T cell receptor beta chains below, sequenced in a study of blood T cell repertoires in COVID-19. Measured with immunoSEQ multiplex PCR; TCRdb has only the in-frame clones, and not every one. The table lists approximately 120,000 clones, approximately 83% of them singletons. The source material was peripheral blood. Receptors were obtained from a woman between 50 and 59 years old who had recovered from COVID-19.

The CDR3 loop is CASSITGRERGNQPQHF. CDR3 sequence (DNA): TGTGCCAGCAGCATTACTGGGAGGGAGCGGGGGAATCAGCCCCAGCATTTT. The V call is TRBV5-6, the J call TRBJ1-5; weak D call: TRBD1 (5 bases). V shed 4 bases and J shed 4 bases, with 21 bases lying between them. The CDR3 consists of 17 residues. Germline V gives CDR1 SGHDT, CDR2 YYEEEE.

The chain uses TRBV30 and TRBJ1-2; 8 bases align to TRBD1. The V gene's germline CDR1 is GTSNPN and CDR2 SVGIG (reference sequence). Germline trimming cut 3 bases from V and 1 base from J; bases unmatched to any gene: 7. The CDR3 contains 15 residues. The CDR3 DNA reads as TGTGCCTGGAGCCGAGCGGACAGGGATAACTATGGCTACACCTTC. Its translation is CAWSRADRDNYGYTF.

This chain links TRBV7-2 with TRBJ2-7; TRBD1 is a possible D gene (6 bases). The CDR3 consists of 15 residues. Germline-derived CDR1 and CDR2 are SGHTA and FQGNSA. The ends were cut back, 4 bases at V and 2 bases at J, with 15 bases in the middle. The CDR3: CASSSYRELAYEQYF. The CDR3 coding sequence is TGTGCCAGCAGCTCATACAGGGAATTAGCCTACGAGCAGTACTTC.

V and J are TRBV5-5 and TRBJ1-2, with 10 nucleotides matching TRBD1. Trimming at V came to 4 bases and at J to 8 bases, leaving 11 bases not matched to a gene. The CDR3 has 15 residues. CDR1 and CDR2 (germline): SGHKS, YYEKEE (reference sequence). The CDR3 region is CASSPDPDRGRGYTF. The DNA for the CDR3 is TGTGCCAGCAGCCCCGACCCCGACAGGGGGCGAGGCTACACCTTC.

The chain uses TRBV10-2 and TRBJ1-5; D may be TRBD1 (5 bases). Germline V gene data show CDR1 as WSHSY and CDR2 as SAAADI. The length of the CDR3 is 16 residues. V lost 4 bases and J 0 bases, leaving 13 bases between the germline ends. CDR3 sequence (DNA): TGCGCCAGCAGTGTCGGGGGGACCTTTAGCAATCAGCCCCAGCATTTT. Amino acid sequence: CASSVGGTFSNQPQHF.

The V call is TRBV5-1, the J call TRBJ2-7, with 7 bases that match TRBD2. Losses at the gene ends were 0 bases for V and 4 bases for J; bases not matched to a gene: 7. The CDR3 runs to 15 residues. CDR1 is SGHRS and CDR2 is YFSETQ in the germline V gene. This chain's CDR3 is CASSLAASGGYEQYF. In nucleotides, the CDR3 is TGCGCCAGCAGCTTGGCGGCTAGCGGTGGATACGAGCAGTACTTC. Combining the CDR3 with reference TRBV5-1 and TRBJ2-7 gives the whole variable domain KAGVTQTPRYLIKTRGQQVTLSCSPISGHRSVSWYQQTPGQGLQFLFEYFSETQRNKGNFPGRFSGRQFSNSRSEMNVSTLELGDSALYLCASSLAASGGYEQYFGPGTRLTVT.

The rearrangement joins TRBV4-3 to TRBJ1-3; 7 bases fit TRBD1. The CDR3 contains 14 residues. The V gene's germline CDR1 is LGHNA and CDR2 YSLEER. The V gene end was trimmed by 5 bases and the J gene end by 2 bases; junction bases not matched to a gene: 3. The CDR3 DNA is TGCGCCAGCAGCTCCACAGGGGCTGGAAACACCATATATTTT. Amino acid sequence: CASSSTGAGNTIYF.

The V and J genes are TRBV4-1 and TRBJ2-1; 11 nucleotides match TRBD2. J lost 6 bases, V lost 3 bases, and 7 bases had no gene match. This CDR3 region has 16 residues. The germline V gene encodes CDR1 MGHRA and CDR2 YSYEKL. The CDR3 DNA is TGCGCCAGCAGCCACTACCTAGCGGGGGGCACCAATGAGCAGTTCTTC. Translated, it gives CASSHYLAGGTNEQFF.

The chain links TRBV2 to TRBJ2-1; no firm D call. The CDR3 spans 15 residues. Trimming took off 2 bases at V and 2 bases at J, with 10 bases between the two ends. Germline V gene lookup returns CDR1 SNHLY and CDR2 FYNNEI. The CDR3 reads CASSENRNPYNEQFF. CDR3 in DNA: TGTGCCAGCAGTGAAAACAGAAACCCCTACAATGAGCAGTTCTTC.

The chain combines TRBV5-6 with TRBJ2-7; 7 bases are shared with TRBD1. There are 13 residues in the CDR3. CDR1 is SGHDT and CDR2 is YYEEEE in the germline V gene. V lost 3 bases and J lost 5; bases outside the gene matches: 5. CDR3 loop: CASSWAQGNEQYF. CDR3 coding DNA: TGTGCCAGCAGCTGGGCACAGGGGAACGAGCAGTACTTC. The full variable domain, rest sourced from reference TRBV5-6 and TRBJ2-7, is DAGVTQSPTHLIKTRGQQVTLRCSPKSGHDTVSWYQQALGQGPQFIFQYYEEEERQRGNFPDRFSGHQFPNYSSELNVNALLLGDSALYLCASSWAQGNEQYFGPGTRLTVT.

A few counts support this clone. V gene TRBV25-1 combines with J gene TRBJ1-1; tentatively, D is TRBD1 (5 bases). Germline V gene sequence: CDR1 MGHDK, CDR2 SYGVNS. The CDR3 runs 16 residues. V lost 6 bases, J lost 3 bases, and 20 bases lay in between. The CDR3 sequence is CASRGDQGRADTEAFF. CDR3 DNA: TGTGCCAGCAGAGGAGACCAGGGCCGTGCGGACACTGAAGCTTTCTTT.

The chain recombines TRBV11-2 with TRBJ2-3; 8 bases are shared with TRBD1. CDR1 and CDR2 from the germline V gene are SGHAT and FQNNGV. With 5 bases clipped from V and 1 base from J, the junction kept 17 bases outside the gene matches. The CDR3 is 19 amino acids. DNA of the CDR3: TGTGCCAGCAGCCGGGGGACAGGACATACTCTGGGAGGCACAGATACGCAGTATTTT. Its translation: CASSRGTGHTLGGTDTQYF.

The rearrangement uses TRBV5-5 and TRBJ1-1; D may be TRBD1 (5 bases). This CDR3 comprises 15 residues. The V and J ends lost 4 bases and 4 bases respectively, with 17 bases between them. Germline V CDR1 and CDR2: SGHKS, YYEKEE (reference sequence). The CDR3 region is CASSPRHGGTTEAFF. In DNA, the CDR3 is TGTGCCAGCAGCCCCCGGCACGGAGGGACCACTGAAGCTTTCTTT. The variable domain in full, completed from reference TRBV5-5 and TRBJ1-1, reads DAGVTQSPTHLIKTRGQQVTLRCSPISGHKSVSWYQQVLGQGPQFIFQYYEKEERGRGNFPDRFSARQFPNYSSELNVNALLLGDSALYLCASSPRHGGTTEAFFGQGTRLTVV.

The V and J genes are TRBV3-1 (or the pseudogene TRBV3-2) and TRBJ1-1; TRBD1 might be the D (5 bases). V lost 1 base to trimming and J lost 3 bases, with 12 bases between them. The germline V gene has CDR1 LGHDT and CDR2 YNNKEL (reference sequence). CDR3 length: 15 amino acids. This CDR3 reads CASSQAEGQDTEAFF. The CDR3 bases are TGTGCCAGCAGCCAAGCGGAGGGGCAAGACACTGAAGCTTTCTTT.

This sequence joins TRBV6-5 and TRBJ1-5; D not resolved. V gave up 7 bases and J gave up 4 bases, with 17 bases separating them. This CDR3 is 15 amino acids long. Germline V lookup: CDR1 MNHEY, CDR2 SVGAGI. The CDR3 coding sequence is TGTGCCAGCATTCCTCAGGCAGCTCCTAATCAGCCCCAGCATTTT. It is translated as CASIPQAAPNQPQHF.

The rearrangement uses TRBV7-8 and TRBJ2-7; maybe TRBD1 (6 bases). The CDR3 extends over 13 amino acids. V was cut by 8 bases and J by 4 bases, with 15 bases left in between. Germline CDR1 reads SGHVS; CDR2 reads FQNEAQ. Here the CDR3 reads CASRGTGIYEQYF. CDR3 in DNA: TGTGCCAGCCGTGGTACAGGGATATACGAGCAGTACTTC.

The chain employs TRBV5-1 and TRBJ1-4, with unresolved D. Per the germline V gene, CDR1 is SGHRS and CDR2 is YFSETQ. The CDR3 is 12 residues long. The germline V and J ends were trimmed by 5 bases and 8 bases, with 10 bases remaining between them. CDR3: CASRDSAEKLFF. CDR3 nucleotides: TGCGCCAGCAGGGACTCCGCAGAAAAACTGTTTTTT.

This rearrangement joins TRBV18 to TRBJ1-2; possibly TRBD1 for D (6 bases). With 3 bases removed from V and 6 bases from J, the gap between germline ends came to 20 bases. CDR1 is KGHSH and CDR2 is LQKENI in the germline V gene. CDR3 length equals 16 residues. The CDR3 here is CASSPLGGLGYDGYTF. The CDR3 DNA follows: TGTGCCAGCTCACCCCTCGGGGGGCTGGGGTACGATGGCTACACCTTC.

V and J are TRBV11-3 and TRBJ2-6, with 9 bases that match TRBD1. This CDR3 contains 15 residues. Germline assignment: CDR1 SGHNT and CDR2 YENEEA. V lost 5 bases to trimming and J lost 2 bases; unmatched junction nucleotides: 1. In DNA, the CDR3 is TGTGCCAGCAGCCGGACAGGGGCTGGGGCCAACGTCCTGACTTTC. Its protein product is CASSRTGAGANVLTF.

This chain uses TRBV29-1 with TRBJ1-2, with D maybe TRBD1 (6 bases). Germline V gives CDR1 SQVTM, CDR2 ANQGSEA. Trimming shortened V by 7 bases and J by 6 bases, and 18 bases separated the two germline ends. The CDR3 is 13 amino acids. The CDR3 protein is CSGEGQGHHGYTF. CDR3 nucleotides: TGCAGCGGTGAGGGGCAGGGACACCATGGCTACACCTTC.